These 10 T cell receptor beta chains were all obtained from the same sample, sequenced in a study of OX40 agonist ivuxolimab in advanced cancers. Assay: immunoSEQ multiplex PCR; the TCRdb copy retains only in-frame clones and omits some. In the table there are nearly 70,000 clones, more than 75% of which are singletons. The sample consisted of CD4+ or CD8+ T cells sorted from blood, taken in a trial of the OX40 agonist ivuxolimab. The receptors derive from an adult with an advanced solid tumor such as melanoma, head and neck, liver or kidney cancer.

The chain links TRBV5-1 to TRBJ2-3; weak D call: TRBD1 (6 bases). The CDR3 is 14 amino acids. Trimming cost V 5 bases and J 5 bases, with 15 bases left between them. Germline V gene data show CDR1 as SGHRS and CDR2 as YFSETQ. This CDR3 is CASRVAGVGDTQYF. CDR3 sequence (DNA): TGCGCCAGCAGAGTGGCAGGGGTTGGAGATACGCAGTATTTT.

The chain has TRBV4-2 and TRBJ1-5; unclear D gene. The V end was cut by 0 bases, the J end by 3 bases, with 9 bases between. The CDR3 is 15 residues long. Germline V CDR1 and CDR2: LGHNA, YNFKEQ. CDR3 in amino acids: CASSQDHLSNQPQHF. Here the CDR3 DNA reads TGTGCCAGCAGCCAAGATCATTTGTCCAATCAGCCCCAGCATTTT.

V is TRBV5-1 and J is TRBJ1-1; 11 nucleotides match TRBD1. V shed 0 bases, J shed 4 bases, and the junction held 11 bases outside the gene matches. CDR3 size: 18 residues. Germline V CDR1 and CDR2: SGHRS, YFSETQ. The CDR3 loop is CASSLDYMKGQGGTEAFF. Written as DNA, the CDR3 is TGCGCCAGCAGCTTGGACTATATGAAGGGACAGGGGGGCACTGAAGCTTTCTTT.

The chain couples TRBV10-3 to TRBJ2-7, with 11 nucleotides matching TRBD2. Germline trimming cut 5 bases from V and 7 bases from J; bases unmatched to any gene: 10. This CDR3 spans 15 amino acids. The germline V gene has CDR1 ENHRY and CDR2 SYGVKD. The CDR3 loop reads CAISPGLAGISEQYF. In nucleotides, the CDR3 is TGTGCCATCAGTCCCGGACTAGCGGGCATCTCAGAGCAGTACTTC.

The rearrangement uses TRBV7-9 and TRBJ2-1; D possibly uses TRBD1 or TRBD2 (5 bases each). This CDR3 region has 13 residues. The germline V and J ends were trimmed by 3 bases and 9 bases, with 12 bases remaining between them. Germline V CDR1 and CDR2: SEHNR, FQNEAQ (reference sequence). The chain's CDR3 is CASSFDGTAEQFF. The DNA for the CDR3 is TGTGCCAGCAGCTTCGACGGGACGGCTGAGCAGTTCTTC.

The chain carries TRBV15 and TRBJ2-7; D remains ambiguous. Trimming took 3 bases from V and 7 from J, leaving 10 bases between them. CDR1 LNHNV and CDR2 YYDKDF come from the germline V gene (reference sequence). The CDR3 runs to 12 residues. The CDR3, as DNA: TGTGCCACCAGCAGGACCTTCGGGGAGCAGTACTTC. Translation: CATSRTFGEQYF.

The chain recombines TRBV30 with TRBJ1-3, with D possibly TRBD1 on 6 matching bases. Germline CDR1 GTSNPN, CDR2 SVGIG (reference sequence). There are 13 residues in the CDR3. The V and J ends lost 2 bases and 4 bases respectively, with 9 bases between them. The CDR3 DNA reads TGTGCCTGGAGTCAAGGGACAGGAAACACCATATATTTT. This codes for CAWSQGTGNTIYF. The entire variable domain, with the rest obtained from reference TRBV30 and TRBJ1-3, is as follows: SQTIHQWPATLVQPVGSPLSLECTVEGTSNPNLYWYRQAAGRGLQLLFYSVGIGQISSEVPQNLSASRPQDRQFILSSKKLLLSDSGFYLCAWSQGTGNTIYFGEGSWLTVV.

The chain has TRBV2 and TRBJ1-2, with D unclear. The CDR3 totals 16 residues. Germline V CDR1 and CDR2: SNHLY, FYNNEI. The ends were cut back, 5 bases at V and 5 bases at J, with 21 bases in the middle. CDR3: CASSKDQAVDFYGYTF. CDR3 DNA: TGTGCCAGCAGTAAAGACCAGGCCGTCGATTTTTATGGCTACACCTTC. Complete variable domain (other parts from reference TRBV2 and TRBJ1-2): EPEVTQTPSHQVTQMGQEVILRCVPISNHLYFYWYRQILGQKVEFLVSFYNNEISEKSEIFDDQFSVERPDGSNFTLKIRSTKLEDSAMYFCASSKDQAVDFYGYTFGSGTRLTVV.

This rearrangement joins TRBV15 to TRBJ1-2; TRBD1 might be the D (5 bases). The germline V gene encodes CDR1 LNHNV and CDR2 YYDKDF (reference sequence). V was trimmed by 4 bases and J by 0 bases, leaving 12 bases between them. The CDR3 extends over 15 amino acids. DNA of the CDR3: TGTGCCACCAGCACAAGGGACCCCTCTAACTATGGCTACACCTTC. As protein: CATSTRDPSNYGYTF.

This clone was observed once. This rearrangement joins TRBV19 to TRBJ1-4; the D is unclear. Trimming removed 4 bases from V and 3 bases from J, with 9 bases in between. The length of the CDR3 is 14 residues. The germline gives CDR1 LNHDA, CDR2 SQIVND (reference sequence). CDR3 sequence reads: CASSRREANEKLFF. CDR3 nucleotides: TGTGCCAGTAGTAGACGGGAGGCTAATGAAAAACTGTTTTTT.